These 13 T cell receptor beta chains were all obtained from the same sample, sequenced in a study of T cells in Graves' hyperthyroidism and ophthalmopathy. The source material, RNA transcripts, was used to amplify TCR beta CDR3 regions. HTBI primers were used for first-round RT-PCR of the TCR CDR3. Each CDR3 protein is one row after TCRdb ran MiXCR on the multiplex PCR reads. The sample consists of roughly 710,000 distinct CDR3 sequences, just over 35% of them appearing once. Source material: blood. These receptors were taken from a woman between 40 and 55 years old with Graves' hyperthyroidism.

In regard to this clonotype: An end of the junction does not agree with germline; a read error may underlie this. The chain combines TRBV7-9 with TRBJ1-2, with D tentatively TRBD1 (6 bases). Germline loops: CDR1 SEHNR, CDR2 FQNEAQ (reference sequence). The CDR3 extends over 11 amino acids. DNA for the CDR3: TGTGCCAGCAGCCGTATCCCCAGGGGAACATTC. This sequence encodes CASSRIPRGTF.

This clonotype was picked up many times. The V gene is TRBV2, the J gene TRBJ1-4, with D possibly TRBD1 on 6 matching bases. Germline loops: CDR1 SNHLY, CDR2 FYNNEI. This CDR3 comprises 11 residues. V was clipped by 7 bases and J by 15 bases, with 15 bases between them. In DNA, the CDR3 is TGTGCCAGCATACTCTACAGGGAGGTGTTTTTT. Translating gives CASILYREVFF.

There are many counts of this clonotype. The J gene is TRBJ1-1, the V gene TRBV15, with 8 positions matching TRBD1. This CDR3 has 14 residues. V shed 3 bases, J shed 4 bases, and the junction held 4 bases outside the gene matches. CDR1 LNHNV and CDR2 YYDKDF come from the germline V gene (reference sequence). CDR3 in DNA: TGTGCCACCAGCAGGACAGGGGACCGCACTGAAGCTTTCTTT. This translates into CATSRTGDRTEAFF.

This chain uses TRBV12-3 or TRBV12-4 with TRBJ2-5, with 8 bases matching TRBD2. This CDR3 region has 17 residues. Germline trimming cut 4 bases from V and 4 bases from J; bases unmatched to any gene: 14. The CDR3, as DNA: TGTGCCAGCAGTTCTAGATCCGGGATCCGGGGGGGAGAGACCCAGTACTTC. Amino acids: CASSSRSGIRGGETQYF.

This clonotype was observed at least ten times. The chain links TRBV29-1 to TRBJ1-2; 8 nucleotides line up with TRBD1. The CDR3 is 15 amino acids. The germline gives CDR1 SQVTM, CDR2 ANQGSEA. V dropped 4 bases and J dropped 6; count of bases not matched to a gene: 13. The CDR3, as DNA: TGCAGCGTTGGGACCGAATTATCAGGGGGCGATGGCTACACCTTC. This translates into CSVGTELSGGDGYTF.

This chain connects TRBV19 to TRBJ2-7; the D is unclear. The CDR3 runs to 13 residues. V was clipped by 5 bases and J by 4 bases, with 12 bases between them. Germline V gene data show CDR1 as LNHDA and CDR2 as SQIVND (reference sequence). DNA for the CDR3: TGTGCCAGTAGTTCGACGGACGTTTACGAGCAGTACTTC. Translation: CASSSTDVYEQYF.

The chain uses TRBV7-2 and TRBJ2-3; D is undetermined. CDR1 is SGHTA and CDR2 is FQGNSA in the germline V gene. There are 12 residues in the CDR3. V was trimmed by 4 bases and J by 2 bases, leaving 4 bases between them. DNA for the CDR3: TGTGCCAGCAGCTCGCACACAGATACGCAGTATTTT. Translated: CASSSHTDTQYF.

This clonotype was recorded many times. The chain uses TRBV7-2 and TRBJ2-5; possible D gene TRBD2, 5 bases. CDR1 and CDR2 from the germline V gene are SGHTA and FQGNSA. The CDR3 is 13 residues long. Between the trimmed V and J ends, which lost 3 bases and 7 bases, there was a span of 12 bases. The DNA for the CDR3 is TGTGCCAGCAGCTTCCTAGCCGAGGCGACCCAGTACTTC. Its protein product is CASSFLAEATQYF.

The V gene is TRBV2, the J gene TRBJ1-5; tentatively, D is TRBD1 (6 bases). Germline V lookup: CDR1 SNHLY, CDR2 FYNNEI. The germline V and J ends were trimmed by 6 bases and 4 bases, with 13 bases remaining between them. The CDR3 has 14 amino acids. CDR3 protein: CASRIGQTNQPQHF. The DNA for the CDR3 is TGTGCCAGCAGGATCGGACAGACTAATCAGCCCCAGCATTTT.

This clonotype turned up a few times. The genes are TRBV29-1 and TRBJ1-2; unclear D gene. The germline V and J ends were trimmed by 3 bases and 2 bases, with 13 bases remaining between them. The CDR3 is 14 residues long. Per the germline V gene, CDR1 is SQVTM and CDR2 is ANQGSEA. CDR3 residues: CSVDDGEGNYGYTF. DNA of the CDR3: TGCAGCGTTGACGACGGGGAAGGAAACTATGGCTACACCTTC. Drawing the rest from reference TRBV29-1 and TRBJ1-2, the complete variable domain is SAVISQKPSRDICQRGTSLTIQCQVDSQVTMMFWYRQQPGQSLTLIATANQGSEATYESGFVIDKFPISRPNLTFSTLTVSNMSPEDSSIYLCSVDDGEGNYGYTFGSGTRLTVV.

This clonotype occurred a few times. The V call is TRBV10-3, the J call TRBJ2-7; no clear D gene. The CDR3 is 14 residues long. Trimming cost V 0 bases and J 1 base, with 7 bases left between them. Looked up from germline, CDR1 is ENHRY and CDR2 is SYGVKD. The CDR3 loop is CAISESLESYEQYF. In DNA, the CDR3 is TGTGCCATCAGTGAGTCGCTGGAGTCCTACGAGCAGTACTTC.

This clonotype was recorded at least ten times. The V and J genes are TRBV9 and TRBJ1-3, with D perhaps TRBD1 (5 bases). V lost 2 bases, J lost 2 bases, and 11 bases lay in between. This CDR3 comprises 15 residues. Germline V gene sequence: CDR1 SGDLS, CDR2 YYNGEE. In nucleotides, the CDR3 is TGTGCCAGCAGCGTCGGCAGGGTGGCTGGAAACACCATATATTTT. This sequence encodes CASSVGRVAGNTIYF.

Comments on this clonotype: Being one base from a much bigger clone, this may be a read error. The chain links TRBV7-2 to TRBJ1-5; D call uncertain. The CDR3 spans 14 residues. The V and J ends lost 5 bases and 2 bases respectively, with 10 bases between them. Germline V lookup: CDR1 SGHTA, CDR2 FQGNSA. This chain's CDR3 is CASSPLDGNQPQHF. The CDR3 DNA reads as TGTGCCAGCAGCCCCCTGGACGGCAATCAGCCCCAGCATTTT.